Below are 24 T cell receptor beta chains sequenced from a single sample in a study of CD4+ T cells in melanoma. Method: immunoSEQ multiplex PCR; TCRdb's copy keeps in-frame clones and lacks some. The repertoire holds 140,000 or so clones, with about 93% as singletons. The receptors here all came from a human donor with melanoma.

The sample holds one count of this clone. V is TRBV4-1 and J is TRBJ1-1; perhaps TRBD1 as D (6 bases). The germline V gene has CDR1 MGHRA and CDR2 YSYEKL. CDR3 size: 14 residues. Between the trimmed V and J ends, which lost 4 bases and 0 bases, there was a span of 9 bases. In DNA, the CDR3 is TGCGCCAGCAGCCGGACAGAAATGAACACTGAAGCTTTCTTT. Translated: CASSRTEMNTEAFF.

The V gene is TRBV6-5, the J gene TRBJ2-2; no clear D. This CDR3 has 14 residues. CDR1 and CDR2 (germline): MNHEY, SVGAGI. V was shortened by 6 bases and J by 1 base, with 9 bases between the two germline ends. The CDR3 spells CASSYRWNTGELFF. In nucleotides, the CDR3 is TGTGCCAGCAGCTATCGCTGGAACACCGGGGAGCTGTTTTTT.

The chain combines TRBV30 with TRBJ2-1; 12 bases are shared with TRBD2. V gave up 0 bases and J gave up 3 bases; unmatched junction bases: 0. The CDR3 extends over 15 amino acids. Germline V lookup: CDR1 GTSNPN, CDR2 SVGIG (reference sequence). For the CDR3, the DNA is TGTGCCTGGAGTGTACTAGCGGGGGGCTACAATGAGCAGTTCTTC. It codes for CAWSVLAGGYNEQFF.

V and J are TRBV11-2 and TRBJ1-2, with 7 bases identical to TRBD1. With V trimmed by 3 bases and J by 8 bases, 9 bases remained unmatched. The CDR3 has 14 residues. Germline CDR1 SGHAT, CDR2 FQNNGV. CDR3 coding DNA: TGTGCCAGCAGCTTTAGGACAGGTAAAGACGGCTACACCTTC. Translated, it gives CASSFRTGKDGYTF.

The chain is built from TRBV14 and TRBJ2-1; 7 nucleotides align to TRBD1. The ends lost 6 bases at V and 3 bases at J; junction bases unmatched: 5. The CDR3 covers 14 residues. CDR1 is SGHDN and CDR2 is FVKESK in the germline V gene. CDR3 coding DNA: TGTGCCAGCAGTATTGGGACAGACTACAATGAGCAGTTCTTC. Translated: CASSIGTDYNEQFF. Filled out from reference TRBV14 and TRBJ2-1, the complete variable domain reads EAGVTQFPSHSVIEKGQTVTLRCDPISGHDNLYWYRRVMGKEIKFLLHFVKESKQDESGMPNNRFLAERTGGTYSTLKVQPAELEDSGVYFCASSIGTDYNEQFFGPGTRLTVL.

V and J are TRBV19 and TRBJ2-2, with D unclear. V was shortened by 6 bases and J by 3 bases, with 5 bases between the two germline ends. CDR3 length: 12 residues. The germline V gene has CDR1 LNHDA and CDR2 SQIVND (reference sequence). CDR3: CASRFYTGELFF. The CDR3 DNA reads TGTGCCAGTAGATTTTACACCGGGGAGCTGTTTTTT.

The rearrangement joins TRBV6-5 to TRBJ1-5; perhaps TRBD1 as D (6 bases). The CDR3 is 15 amino acids. V lost 7 bases to trimming and J lost 4 bases, with 17 bases between them. The germline V gene encodes CDR1 MNHEY and CDR2 SVGAGI. In nucleotides, the CDR3 is TGTGCCAGCAAACTGGACAGTCGGAAGAATCAGCCCCAGCATTTT. This codes for CASKLDSRKNQPQHF.

The chain employs TRBV29-1 and TRBJ1-1; D is uncertain. The CDR3 runs 11 residues. CDR1 and CDR2 from the germline V gene are SQVTM and ANQGSEA. The CDR3: CSATANTEAFF. DNA of the CDR3: TGCAGTGCAACAGCGAACACTGAAGCTTTCTTT.

This chain links TRBV6-6 with TRBJ2-5; 10 bases are a match to TRBD2. Germline CDR1 and CDR2: MNHNY and SVGAGI (reference sequence). The V segment lost 5 bases and the J segment 5 bases; nucleotides outside the gene matches: 11. The CDR3 has 16 residues. The CDR3 spells CASSAVSGGTGETQYF. For the CDR3, the DNA is TGTGCCAGCAGTGCGGTTAGCGGGGGGACGGGGGAGACCCAGTACTTC.

The chain carries TRBV5-1 and TRBJ1-2; no reliable D call. V lost 0 bases, J lost 6 bases, and 18 bases lay in between. In germline, CDR1 is SGHRS, CDR2 YFSETQ. CDR3 length: 16 residues. CDR3 protein: CASSLGGGMGGHGYTF. CDR3 nucleotides: TGCGCCAGCAGCTTGGGAGGTGGGATGGGAGGCCATGGCTACACCTTC.

The V gene is TRBV10-2, the J gene TRBJ1-1; D is unclear. CDR3 length equals 13 residues. The germline V gene has CDR1 WSHSY and CDR2 SAAADI. V lost 9 bases and J lost 1, with 12 bases in between. CDR3 region: CASQKGGNTEAFF. In DNA form, the CDR3 reads TGCGCCAGTCAGAAGGGTGGGAACACTGAAGCTTTCTTT.

V usage is TRBV4-1 and J usage is TRBJ1-1; weak D call: TRBD1 (5 bases). V was cut by 0 bases and J by 1 base, with 12 bases left in between. Germline values: CDR1 MGHRA, CDR2 YSYEKL. The CDR3 covers 16 residues. Here the CDR3 DNA reads TGCGCCAGCAGCCAAGATAGGGGAACCAGGAACACTGAAGCTTTCTTT. This sequence encodes CASSQDRGTRNTEAFF.

In its sample, this clone was seen once. The rearrangement joins TRBV7-2 to TRBJ2-7; D is perhaps TRBD1 or TRBD2 (6 bases each). The CDR3 has 15 residues. Germline CDR1 and CDR2: SGHTA and FQGNSA. Trimming left V 1 base short and J 2 bases short, with 12 bases between. CDR3 in DNA: TGTGCCAGCAGCTTAGGGTCGGGGGCAACCTACGAGCAGTACTTC. Amino acids: CASSLGSGATYEQYF. Supplemented by reference TRBV7-2 and TRBJ2-7, the full variable domain reads GAGVSQSPSNKVTEKGKDVELRCDPISGHTALYWYRQSLGQGLEFLIYFQGNSAPDKSGLPSDRFSAERTGGSVSTLTIQRTQQEDSAVYLCASSLGSGATYEQYFGPGTRLTVT.

This chain joins TRBV9 and TRBJ2-7, with D perhaps TRBD2 (7 bases). Germline-derived CDR1 and CDR2 are SGDLS and YYNGEE. Trimming stripped 4 bases from V and 3 bases from J, with 17 bases between. CDR3 size: 15 residues. Here the CDR3 reads CASSPGGGGRYEQYF. The CDR3 DNA reads TGTGCCAGCAGCCCCGGGGGCGGGGGCCGCTACGAGCAGTACTTC. Drawing the rest from reference TRBV9 and TRBJ2-7, the complete variable domain is DSGVTQTPKHLITATGQRVTLRCSPRSGDLSVYWYQQSLDQGLQFLIQYYNGEERAKGNILERFSAQQFPDLHSELNLSSLELGDSALYFCASSPGGGGRYEQYFGPGTRLTVT.

The chain carries TRBV7-9 and TRBJ2-1; D perhaps matches TRBD2 (6 bases). The CDR3 spans 16 residues. Trimming stripped 2 bases from V and 1 base from J, with 12 bases between. Germline V gene lookup returns CDR1 SEHNR and CDR2 FQNEAQ (reference sequence). The CDR3 coding sequence is TGTGCCAGCAGCTTAAGGGCCGGGGGTTCCTACAATGAGCAGTTCTTC. It is translated as CASSLRAGGSYNEQFF. The full variable domain, its missing parts supplied by reference TRBV7-9 and TRBJ2-1, is DTGVSQNPRHKITKRGQNVTFRCDPISEHNRLYWYRQTLGQGPEFLTYFQNEAQLEKSRLLSDRFSAERPKGSFSTLEIQRTEQGDSAMYLCASSLRAGGSYNEQFFGPGTRLTVL.

The chain recombines TRBV6-6 with TRBJ1-1; TRBD1 matches 11 bases. Germline assignment: CDR1 MNHNY and CDR2 SVGAGI (reference sequence). This CDR3 has 14 residues. The J segment lost 4 bases and the V segment lost 6 bases, leaving 4 bases of the junction unmatched. CDR3 sequence reads: CASRRTGGGTEAFF. CDR3 in DNA: TGTGCCAGCAGACGGACAGGGGGCGGCACTGAAGCTTTCTTT.

The chain employs TRBV7-9 and TRBJ2-1; D gene uncertain. CDR1 is SEHNR and CDR2 is FQNEAQ in the germline V gene (reference sequence). V was clipped by 6 bases and J by 3 bases, with 9 bases between them. The CDR3 runs to 13 residues. This CDR3 reads CASRIGIYNEQFF. The CDR3 DNA sequence: TGTGCCAGCAGAATAGGGATCTACAATGAGCAGTTCTTC.

In DNA, the CDR3 is TGTGCCAGCAGCTTGGGACTTGCTAATGAGCAGTTCTTC. Translated, it gives CASSLGLANEQFF. The chain links TRBV5-8 to TRBJ2-1; no definite D call. This CDR3 region has 13 residues. From germline, CDR1 is SGHTS and CDR2 YDEGEE. V was shortened by 0 bases and J by 7 bases, with 8 bases between the two germline ends.

V gene TRBV28 combines with J gene TRBJ1-5, with TRBD1 as a possible D gene (6 bases). V was pared by 6 bases and J by 8 bases, with 14 bases between. This CDR3 is built from 13 residues. Germline values: CDR1 MDHEN, CDR2 SYDVKM. CDR3 nucleotide sequence: TGTGCCAGCAGGGGGGCGGCCTCGGAGCCCCAGCATTTT. This encodes CASRGAASEPQHF.

This chain joins TRBV6-1 and TRBJ1-2; D is uncertain. Germline V gene data show CDR1 as MNHNS and CDR2 as SASEGT. There are 13 residues in the CDR3. V lost 6 bases, J lost 4 bases, and 12 bases lay in between. The CDR3 spells CASRRTEIYGYTF. CDR3 sequence (DNA): TGTGCCAGCAGGCGAACAGAGATCTATGGCTACACCTTC.

This chain joins TRBV18 and TRBJ2-7, with D perhaps matching TRBD2 (5 bases). CDR1 and CDR2 from the germline V gene are KGHSH and LQKENI. The CDR3 extends over 16 amino acids. V was trimmed by 2 bases and J by 1 base, leaving 15 bases between them. The CDR3 DNA follows: TGTGCCAGCTCACCAGCCGTGGCTAGCATGTCCTACGAGCAGTACTTC. Translation: CASSPAVASMSYEQYF.

V and J are TRBV5-1 and TRBJ2-1; 7 nucleotides align to TRBD2. This CDR3 has 15 amino acids. CDR1 and CDR2 from the germline V gene are SGHRS and YFSETQ. The ends lost 4 bases at V and 2 bases at J; junction bases unmatched: 6. CDR3 protein: CASSLGGTTYNEQFF. The CDR3 DNA reads TGCGCCAGCAGCCTCGGGGGGACTACCTACAATGAGCAGTTCTTC.

The chain carries TRBV4-2 and TRBJ1-4; D gene ambiguous. The CDR3 extends over 15 amino acids. Germline CDR1 LGHNA, CDR2 YNFKEQ. V lost 6 bases, J lost 8 bases, and 19 bases lay in between. In DNA, the CDR3 is TGTGCCAGCAGACGAACACACGGACCGGAAGAAAAACTGTTTTTT. Translated: CASRRTHGPEEKLFF.

V is TRBV5-1 and J is TRBJ1-3, with D hard to call. Germline CDR1 and CDR2: SGHRS and YFSETQ. CDR3 length: 16 amino acids. Trimming cost V 4 bases and J 0 bases, with 14 bases left between them. CDR3 loop: CASSRDTIASGNTIYF. CDR3 DNA: TGCGCCAGCAGCCGTGATACCATAGCCTCTGGAAACACCATATATTTT. Based on the CDR3 plus reference TRBV5-1 and TRBJ1-3, the full variable domain is KAGVTQTPRYLIKTRGQQVTLSCSPISGHRSVSWYQQTPGQGLQFLFEYFSETQRNKGNFPGRFSGRQFSNSRSEMNVSTLELGDSALYLCASSRDTIASGNTIYFGEGSWLTVV.